This entry lists 27 T cell receptor beta chains sequenced from one sample in a study of cytomegalovirus exposure and HLA in healthy donors. Vbeta (60) and Jbeta (13) primers were used in the PCR. Data came from immunoSEQ multiplex PCR; TCRdb stores just in-frame clones and leaves some out. The sample gives hundreds of thousands of clones, roughly 85% of which show up once; roughly 1.9% is in the top ten. Sequenced: PBMCs. The receptors come from a male donor in good health and CMV-seronegative.

The chain couples TRBV25-1 to TRBJ1-1; D uncertain. Deletions cut 5 bases from V and 5 bases from J, with 9 bases between. Germline assignment: CDR1 MGHDK and CDR2 SYGVNS. The CDR3 length is 12 residues. The CDR3 spells CASSIHGTEAFF. The CDR3 DNA sequence: TGTGCCAGCAGTATACATGGTACTGAAGCTTTCTTT.

The chain couples TRBV7-2 to TRBJ1-5, with a weak D call TRBD1 (5 bases). This CDR3 has 13 amino acids. CDR1 is SGHTA and CDR2 is FQGNSA in the germline V gene. V lost 4 bases and J lost 5, with 9 bases in between. The CDR3 here is CASSSGRDQPQHF. The CDR3 DNA reads as TGTGCCAGCAGCTCCGGCAGGGATCAGCCCCAGCATTTT.

Regarding this clone: A junction end diverges from the germline sequence, so it may reflect a read error. The chain recombines TRBV7-9 with TRBJ1-5; 9 nucleotides match TRBD1. CDR1 SEHNR and CDR2 FQNEAQ come from the germline V gene (reference sequence). This CDR3 spans 16 amino acids. The DNA of the CDR3 is TGTTCCAGCAGCCCCCCGGGGACAGGGAAGTTTCAGCCCCAGCATTTT. Residues: CSSSPPGTGKFQPQHF.

The chain links TRBV9 to TRBJ2-1; a possible D gene is TRBD2 (5 bases). Trimming removed 0 bases from V and 10 bases from J, with 14 bases in between. The CDR3 has 14 amino acids. The germline V gene encodes CDR1 SGDLS and CDR2 YYNGEE. Here the CDR3 reads CASSVALPSREQFF. The CDR3, as DNA: TGTGCCAGCAGCGTAGCTTTGCCTAGCAGGGAGCAGTTCTTC.

This rearrangement joins TRBV5-1 to TRBJ1-3; no reliable D call. V shed 4 bases and J shed 4 bases, with 12 bases lying between them. Germline V CDR1 and CDR2: SGHRS, YFSETQ. The CDR3 consists of 14 residues. The CDR3 here is CASSGGLAGNTIYF. The CDR3 nucleotides read TGCGCCAGCAGCGGCGGGTTAGCGGGAAACACCATATATTTT.

The gene calls are TRBV28 and TRBJ1-3; TRBD1 aligns across 7 bases. V lost 5 bases to trimming and J lost 2 bases; unmatched junction nucleotides: 9. The CDR3 contains 16 residues. Looked up from germline, CDR1 is MDHEN and CDR2 is SYDVKM. The CDR3 is CASSLRQGLTGNTIYF. The CDR3 nucleotides are TGTGCCAGCAGTCTCCGACAGGGATTAACTGGAAACACCATATATTTT.

This chain uses TRBV4-2 with TRBJ2-3; D call uncertain. Deletions cut 5 bases from V and 1 base from J, with 13 bases between. Germline lookup yields CDR1 LGHNA and CDR2 YNFKEQ. The CDR3 contains 15 residues. CDR3 region: CASSDTVSGTDTQYF. The CDR3 nucleotides read TGTGCCAGCAGCGACACGGTTTCTGGCACAGATACGCAGTATTTT.

This clone was detected a few times. V gene TRBV9 combines with J gene TRBJ2-5; D call uncertain. Trimming removed 0 bases from V and 5 bases from J, with 8 bases in between. Germline V gene data show CDR1 as SGDLS and CDR2 as YYNGEE. This CDR3 comprises 13 residues. As DNA, the CDR3 is TGTGCCAGCAGCGTAGCGACTGCGGAGACCCAGTACTTC. Its translation is CASSVATAETQYF.

This clone was counted between two and nine times. This chain uses TRBV5-1 with TRBJ2-6; D not resolved. CDR3 size: 17 residues. Germline CDR1 is SGHRS and CDR2 is YFSETQ. V was clipped by 2 bases and J by 0 bases, with 12 bases between them. Here the CDR3 DNA reads TGCGCCAGCAGCTTTGGAGTCGCGACCTCTGGGGCCAACGTCCTGACTTTC. Its protein product is CASSFGVATSGANVLTF.

The chain couples TRBV7-9 to TRBJ2-1; tentative D call: TRBD1 (7 bases). The V gene lost 4 bases and the J gene lost 5 bases, with 18 bases spanning the gap. CDR1 is SEHNR, CDR2 FQNEAQ, per germline (reference sequence). The CDR3 loop spans 16 amino acids. The CDR3 region has the DNA TGTGCCAGCAGCTCAGCCGGGGGACAGCTAAACAATGAGCAGTTCTTC. This codes for CASSSAGGQLNNEQFF.

V gene TRBV5-1 combines with J gene TRBJ1-1, with TRBD1 identical over 11 bases. Germline CDR1 and CDR2: SGHRS and YFSETQ. Germline trimming cut 6 bases from V and 4 bases from J; bases unmatched to any gene: 5. The CDR3 has 14 residues. CDR3 bases: TGCGCCAGCACTTCCGGGACAGGGGGCACTGAAGCTTTCTTT. Its protein product is CASTSGTGGTEAFF.

The chain joins TRBV19 to TRBJ2-1; 8 nucleotides agree with TRBD2. This CDR3 contains 14 residues. The ends lost 3 bases at V and 4 bases at J; junction bases unmatched: 2. Per the germline V gene, CDR1 is LNHDA and CDR2 is SQIVND (reference sequence). CDR3 sequence reads: CASSMTGGYNEQFF. CDR3 nucleotide sequence: TGTGCCAGTAGTATGACGGGGGGGTACAATGAGCAGTTCTTC.

The J gene is TRBJ2-2, the V gene TRBV5-5; weak D call: TRBD1 (5 bases). The CDR3 contains 15 residues. Trimming removed 3 bases at V and 7 bases at J, with 16 bases between. Germline lookup yields CDR1 SGHKS and CDR2 YYEKEE (reference sequence). Written as DNA, the CDR3 is TGTGCCAGCAGCTCCCCTAAGTCTAGGGGCGGGGAGCTGTTTTTT. Amino acids: CASSSPKSRGGELFF.

This clone was detected once. V and J are TRBV10-3 and TRBJ1-2; TRBD1 agrees at 10 bases. Trimming cost V 3 bases and J 0 bases; bases outside gene matches: 7. The CDR3 is made up of 17 amino acids. Germline CDR1 is ENHRY and CDR2 is SYGVKD. DNA of the CDR3: TGTGCCATCAGTGAAGAGGACAGGGGGTATCCTAACTATGGCTACACCTTC. Protein: CAISEEDRGYPNYGYTF.

The chain is built from TRBV30 and TRBJ2-2; no clear D gene. This CDR3 has 11 residues. Germline V gives CDR1 GTSNPN, CDR2 SVGIG (reference sequence). The V gene lost 2 bases and the J gene lost 8 bases, with 6 bases spanning the gap. The CDR3 here is CAWSSGGELFF. The CDR3 DNA is TGTGCCTGGAGTTCCGGGGGGGAGCTGTTTTTT.

The rearrangement uses TRBV19 and TRBJ2-7; possible D gene TRBD1, 6 bases. Germline V gene data show CDR1 as LNHDA and CDR2 as SQIVND (reference sequence). CDR3 length: 13 amino acids. With 3 bases removed from V and 3 bases from J, the gap between germline ends came to 9 bases. CDR3 nucleotide sequence: TGTGCCAGTAGTATGGTACAGGGCTACGAGCAGTACTTC. It encodes CASSMVQGYEQYF.

This clone was observed once. The V gene is TRBV28, the J gene TRBJ2-3; the match to TRBD2 covers 9 bases. Unmatched junction bases numbered 7, after V lost 3 bases and J lost 6 bases. The CDR3 covers 15 residues. Germline CDR1 is MDHEN and CDR2 is SYDVKM. The CDR3: CASSLGSGGIDTQYF. CDR3 DNA: TGTGCCAGCAGTTTGGGGAGCGGGGGGATTGATACGCAGTATTTT.

The chain couples TRBV28 to TRBJ1-1, with D perhaps TRBD1 (5 bases). The CDR3 has 13 residues. V was shortened by 5 bases and J by 5 bases, with 12 bases between the two germline ends. Germline CDR1 and CDR2: MDHEN and SYDVKM. CDR3 DNA: TGTGCCAGCAGTCGCCCTGGGGGGACTGAAGCTTTCTTT. It codes for CASSRPGGTEAFF.

The chain couples TRBV11-2 to TRBJ1-2; maybe TRBD1 (5 bases). Germline-derived CDR1 and CDR2 are SGHAT and FQNNGV. Trimming pared 7 bases from V and 2 bases from J, leaving 17 bases between. The CDR3 contains 15 residues. CDR3 amino acids: CASTRGGGQNYGYTF. The CDR3 nucleotides read TGTGCCAGCACGCGGGGCGGGGGTCAGAACTATGGCTACACCTTC.

The J gene is TRBJ1-6, the V gene TRBV5-4; TRBD1 might be the D (5 bases). With 4 bases removed from V and 10 bases from J, the gap between germline ends came to 9 bases. The CDR3 runs to 12 residues. Germline loops: CDR1 SGHNT, CDR2 YYREEE (reference sequence). The CDR3 protein is CASSRGGSPLHF. CDR3 bases: TGTGCCAGCAGCAGGGGTGGGTCACCCCTCCACTTT.

This clone was found once. The rearrangement joins TRBV15 to TRBJ2-1; 10 bases are shared with TRBD2. CDR1 and CDR2 from the germline V gene are LNHNV and YYDKDF (reference sequence). This CDR3 comprises 15 residues. Trimming took 5 bases from V and 5 from J; bases not matched to a gene: 6. The CDR3 region is CATSLRTSGNNEQFF. As DNA, the CDR3 is TGTGCCACCAGCTTACGGACTAGCGGTAACAATGAGCAGTTCTTC.

The chain has TRBV5-4 and TRBJ1-3; no clear D. This CDR3 contains 17 residues. Germline-derived CDR1 and CDR2 are SGHNT and YYREEE (reference sequence). The germline V and J ends were trimmed by 0 bases and 1 base, with 14 bases remaining between them. The CDR3 is CASSLDQWESSGNTIYF. The CDR3 nucleotides are TGTGCCAGCAGCTTGGACCAGTGGGAGTCGTCTGGAAACACCATATATTTT.

The chain joins TRBV5-1 to TRBJ2-7; TRBD1 matches 7 bases. The CDR3 length is 16 residues. V shed 0 bases and J 0 bases; nucleotides not matched to a gene: 6. Per the germline V gene, CDR1 is SGHRS and CDR2 is YFSETQ. DNA for the CDR3: TGCGCCAGCAGCTTGGATTTTGGGGACAGCTCCTACGAGCAGTACTTC. Its protein product is CASSLDFGDSSYEQYF.

The V gene is TRBV6-1, the J gene TRBJ2-7; perhaps TRBD2 as D (6 bases). The CDR3 has 14 residues. In germline, CDR1 is MNHNS, CDR2 SASEGT. The V end was cut by 1 base, the J end by 5 bases, with 12 bases between. CDR3 sequence: CASSEGRDFNEQYF. The CDR3, as DNA: TGTGCCAGCAGTGAAGGCAGGGACTTCAACGAGCAGTACTTC.

The chain combines TRBV7-8 with TRBJ1-5; D is undetermined. V was cut by 5 bases and J by 0 bases, with 14 bases left in between. CDR1 is SGHVS, CDR2 FQNEAQ, per germline. The CDR3 extends over 16 amino acids. CDR3 region: CASSGSGSYSNQPQHF. In DNA form, the CDR3 reads TGTGCCAGCAGCGGAAGCGGGTCGTATAGCAATCAGCCCCAGCATTTT.

The J gene is TRBJ2-7, the V gene TRBV11-2, with TRBD2 matching 11 bases. J gave up 7 bases and V 1 base, and 15 bases lay outside the gene matches. CDR1 is SGHAT and CDR2 is FQNNGV in the germline V gene. The CDR3 runs 18 residues. The CDR3 sequence is CASSLAQTSGALLGEQYF. The CDR3, as DNA: TGTGCCAGCAGCTTAGCTCAGACTAGCGGGGCCCTACTGGGGGAGCAGTACTTC.

The CDR3 DNA reads TGTGCCAGCACTATACAGGGCTCGGTAAACATTCAGTACTTC. As protein: CASTIQGSVNIQYF. The chain recombines TRBV28 with TRBJ2-4, with D maybe TRBD1 (6 bases). CDR1 is MDHEN and CDR2 is SYDVKM in the germline V gene. This CDR3 region has 14 residues. V was shortened by 7 bases and J by 6 bases, with 16 bases between the two germline ends.